Reported below is one TCR beta chain. Its antigen remains unidentified. No much larger clonotype is one base removed from it; base qualities were not supplied. RNA was extracted with the RNeasy kit and about 0.5 to 1 ug was reverse transcribed using random hexamers. The immunoSEQ multiplex PCR assay, which covers 54 Vbeta and 13 Jbeta segments, was used to amplify TCR beta CDR3 regions. Bias from PCR amplification was corrected by using a synthetic template baseline for primer optimization and for computational correction. Per the authors' processing: Reads were annotated to V, D and J genes according to IMGT and were analyzed with immunoSEQ Analyzer, with only productive sequences retained. Clonality was calculated as one minus the Shannon entropy normalized by log2 of the number of productive unique sequences. Public and private clones were assessed among the 100 most prevalent clones of each patient and control. Clones were defined as Susac-specific if absent from the healthy and MS cohorts, from approximately 1,100 published viral clones and from other ImmuneACCESS disease sequences. TCRdb applied fastp at Q25 and MiXCR to the public reads, then kept only in-frame beta chains. Each CDR3 protein gets just one entry, which takes the most common genes and DNA from the rows behind it. V and J calls and clone size were set by TCRdb, not the authors. This sample lists 300,000 or so distinct CDR3 sequences; about 92% were detected once. The ten biggest clones cover about 0.063% of the sample.

The data stem from a study of CD8 T cells in Susac syndrome (dated by TCRdb to the late 2010s). Background on the whole study: Repertoire sequencing was used to test whether CD8+ T cell activation and differentiation in Susac syndrome was antigen driven. The full study reports these points: The study acknowledged that relatively few individuals were included in the TCR sequencing and HLA analysis.

High-throughput TCR beta sequencing profiled peripheral blood CD8+ and CD4+ T cells from healthy donors, Susac syndrome patients and multiple sclerosis patients. The multiple sclerosis controls were treatment-naive patients whose relapsing-remitting disease, either stable or active, fulfilled the revised McDonald criteria. Bulk CD8+ and CD4+ T cells were purified by magnetic negative isolation, while CD8+ TEMRA cells were enriched using FACS. Blood was collected in EDTA tubes and processed within 24 hours, with PBMCs isolated through density gradient centrifugation. PBMCs intended for TCR sequencing were frozen in liquid nitrogen and were later thawed in a 37 degrees C water bath. A purity of at least 90% was achieved for sorted or isolated CD4+, CD8+ and CD8+ TEMRA cells. Sequenced: CD4+ T cells from PBMCs. The TCR sequence derives from a human donor with multiple sclerosis.

The CDR3 region has the sequence CASRTSGSSTGELFF. The DNA sequence is as follows: TGTGCCAGCAGAACTAGCGGGAGCAGCACCGGGGAGCTGTTTTTT. The chain is made from TRBV3-1 and TRBJ2-2, with TRBD2 matching 11 junction bases. For CDR1 and CDR2, the germline V gene (reference sequence) lists LGHDT and YNNKEL. V is trimmed back by 6 bases and J by 4 bases, and the junction contains 4 bases that no gene match accounts for. CDR3 length: 15 amino acids, cysteine to phenylalanine. Just the 45-base CDR3 DNA is kept, in frame starting at base 1. This CDR3, with the reference TRBV3-1 and TRBJ2-2 proteins standing in past its ends, gives the full variable domain DTAVSQTPKYLVTQMGNDKSIKCEQNLGHDTMYWYKQDSKKFLKIMFSYNNKELIINETVPNRFSPKSPDKAHLNLHINSLELGDSAVYFCASRTSGSSTGELFFGEGSRLTVL.